Shown below are 26 T cell receptor beta chains from a single sample sequenced in a study of identical twins. TCRdb ran MiXCR on the 5' RACE reads and lists one entry per CDR3 protein. The sample lists 1.5 million to 2 million distinct CDR3 sequences; under 35% were seen once. The material sequenced was cord blood. The source of these receptors is a newborn girl in good health.

This clonotype appeared a few times. This rearrangement joins TRBV6-6 to TRBJ2-3; D call uncertain. The CDR3 sequence is 14 residues long. Germline CDR1 MNHNY, CDR2 SVGAGI (reference sequence). The V end lost 2 bases, the J end lost 7 bases, and 13 bases lay between the germline ends. CDR3 DNA sequence: TGTGCCAGCAGTTACGTGGGTGGAGTCAATACGCAGTATTTT. As protein: CASSYVGGVNTQYF.

The V and J genes are TRBV14 and TRBJ2-1, with 10 bases lining up with TRBD1. The germline CDR1 and CDR2 sequences are SGHDN and FVKESK. The CDR3 is made up of 19 amino acids. V lost 1 base to trimming and J lost 6 bases; unmatched junction nucleotides: 15. The CDR3 DNA is TGTGCCAGCAGCCAAGTCTATCGAACCGGGACAGGGGTCCTCAATGAGCAGTTCTTC. Protein: CASSQVYRTGTGVLNEQFF.

The V call is TRBV5-6, the J call TRBJ1-3; D ambiguous. The CDR3 length is 12 residues. Germline CDR1 reads SGHDT; CDR2 reads YYEEEE. V lost 4 bases and J 4 bases, leaving 6 bases between the germline ends. CDR3 sequence (DNA): TGTGCCAGCAGCCGTGGGGGAAACACCATATATTTT. Amino acid sequence: CASSRGGNTIYF.

The chain is built from TRBV9 and TRBJ2-2; D may be TRBD1 (6 bases). Looked up from germline, CDR1 is SGDLS and CDR2 is YYNGEE. Deletions cut 4 bases from V and 0 bases from J, with 19 bases between. The CDR3 is 18 residues long. CDR3 region: CASSPPAGDLANTGELFF. The DNA for the CDR3 is TGTGCCAGCAGCCCGCCCGCAGGGGACCTCGCGAACACCGGGGAGCTGTTTTTT.

This clonotype appeared a few times. The CDR3 loop reads CATSSPGTGSDTQYF. Here the CDR3 DNA reads TGTGCCACCAGCAGCCCCGGGACAGGATCAGATACGCAGTATTTT. This chain connects TRBV15 to TRBJ2-3; 8 positions agree with TRBD1. CDR1 is LNHNV and CDR2 is YYDKDF in the germline V gene (reference sequence). The CDR3 extends over 15 amino acids. V was clipped by 3 bases and J by 4 bases; unmatched bases: 6.

This chain links TRBV21-1 with TRBJ2-7. TRBV21-1 is described as a pseudogene. This CDR3 comprises 16 residues. The DNA for the CDR3 is TGTGCCAGCAGCAAAGAATATGAGGAGAGCTCCTACGAGCAGTACTTC. Translated: CASSKEYEESSYEQYF.

This clonotype has more than one count but fewer than ten. The CDR3 bases are TGTGCCAGCACTAGTTCTGGACAGGGGCATGGCTACACCTTC. Translation gives CASTSSGQGHGYTF. J is TRBJ1-2 and V is TRBV27, with 9 bases that match TRBD1. Trimming at V came to 7 bases and at J to 6 bases, leaving 9 bases not matched to a gene. The CDR3 is 14 amino acids. The germline V gene encodes CDR1 MNHEY and CDR2 SMNVEV (reference sequence).

A few counts support this clonotype. The genes are TRBV3-1 and TRBJ2-5; no definite D call. CDR3 length: 15 residues. V lost 6 bases and J lost 3, with 17 bases in between. The germline CDR1 and CDR2 sequences are LGHDT and YNNKEL (reference sequence). The CDR3 nucleotides read TGTGCCAGCAGACCTTCCGGTGCGCCCGAAGAGACCCAGTACTTC. It is translated as CASRPSGAPEETQYF.

The sample holds a few counts of this clonotype. The rearrangement uses TRBV10-3 and TRBJ2-3; 13 nucleotides line up with TRBD2. This CDR3 has 15 residues. The V gene end was trimmed by 10 bases and the J gene end by 1 base; junction bases not matched to a gene: 5. Germline CDR1 reads ENHRY; CDR2 reads SYGVKD. The CDR3 sequence: CATAGTSGGTDTQYF. The CDR3 DNA sequence: TGTGCCACCGCCGGGACTAGCGGGGGCACAGATACGCAGTATTTT.

The chain carries TRBV20-1 and TRBJ2-1; 8 nucleotides line up with TRBD2. With 1 base clipped from V and 0 bases from J, the junction kept 11 bases outside the gene matches. Germline V gene lookup returns CDR1 DFQATT and CDR2 SNEGSKA (reference sequence). This CDR3 spans 18 amino acids. CDR3 sequence reads: CSARGAGGYPSSYNEQFF. Written as DNA, the CDR3 is TGCAGTGCTAGAGGGGCGGGGGGCTACCCTAGCTCCTACAATGAGCAGTTCTTC.

This clonotype was seen only a few times. The chain employs TRBV25-1 and TRBJ2-1; TRBD2 matches 12 bases. Losses at the gene ends were 0 bases for V and 0 bases for J; bases not matched to a gene: 3. The CDR3 loop spans 18 amino acids. Per germline, CDR1 MGHDK and CDR2 SYGVNS. The CDR3 reads CASSEYPTSGSSYNEQFF. The CDR3 nucleotides are TGTGCCAGCAGTGAATACCCGACTAGCGGGAGCTCCTACAATGAGCAGTTCTTC.

V usage is TRBV25-1 and J usage is TRBJ2-1, with D perhaps TRBD1 (6 bases). V gave up 5 bases and J gave up 4 bases, with 12 bases separating them. CDR3 size: 14 residues. The germline V gene encodes CDR1 MGHDK and CDR2 SYGVNS. This CDR3 is CASSWDNGYNEQFF. The CDR3 DNA is TGTGCCAGCAGTTGGGACAACGGTTACAATGAGCAGTTCTTC.

This chain uses TRBV14 with TRBJ2-3; 8 bases fit TRBD2. The V gene end was trimmed by 4 bases and the J gene end by 6 bases; junction bases not matched to a gene: 9. CDR3 length equals 15 residues. Germline V gene lookup returns CDR1 SGHDN and CDR2 FVKESK. The CDR3 spells CASSPSGSPWDTQYF. The CDR3 DNA follows: TGTGCCAGCAGCCCTAGCGGGTCCCCCTGGGATACGCAGTATTTT.

This clonotype came up a few times. This sequence joins TRBV12-3 or TRBV12-4 and TRBJ2-4, with 8 bases lining up with TRBD2. The CDR3 is 14 residues long. V lost 8 bases to trimming and J lost 1 base; unmatched junction nucleotides: 4. The CDR3 spells CASRPGGAKNIQYF. The CDR3 DNA sequence: TGTGCCAGCCGTCCGGGGGGGGCCAAAAACATTCAGTACTTC.

With respect to this clonotype: A single base separates this from a much larger clone, so it may be a read error. This sequence joins TRBV29-1 and TRBJ2-7; D may correspond to TRBD1 or TRBD2 (5 bases each). Trimming removed 7 bases from V and 6 bases from J, with 22 bases in between. Germline lookup yields CDR1 SQVTM and CDR2 ANQGSEA. This CDR3 spans 14 amino acids. CDR3 sequence: CSATRGEGDCEQYF. Here the CDR3 DNA reads TGCAGCGCCACAAGGGGAGAAGGGGATTGCGAGCAGTACTTC.

This chain joins TRBV5-6 and TRBJ1-1, with 9 positions matching TRBD1. Germline V gene sequence: CDR1 SGHDT, CDR2 YYEEEE. The J segment lost 4 bases and the V segment lost 0 bases, leaving 7 bases of the junction unmatched. The CDR3 contains 16 residues. The CDR3 is CASSLAPGQGGTEAFF. CDR3 DNA sequence: TGTGCCAGCAGCTTGGCACCGGGACAGGGTGGCACTGAAGCTTTCTTT.

This clonotype occurred once. This rearrangement joins TRBV7-8 to TRBJ2-4; D is possibly TRBD2 (6 bases). The J call may be mistaken, given a closer DNA end match to TRBJ2-7. In germline, CDR1 is SGHVS, CDR2 FQNEAQ. This CDR3 spans 15 amino acids. CDR3 nucleotides: TGTGCCAGCAGCGCCCGGGGGATGAGACGGTACGAGCAGTACTTC. This encodes CASSARGMRRYEQYF.

The chain couples TRBV3-1 to TRBJ2-7; TRBD2 matches 14 bases. The DNA end lines up better with TRBJ2-5; the J call may be wrong. The CDR3 covers 20 residues. Germline assignment: CDR1 LGHDT and CDR2 YNNKEL (reference sequence). The CDR3 DNA sequence: TGTGCCAGCAGCCAAGATTGGGGACTAGCGGGGGTTTGGGCGATCGAGACCCAGTACTTC. Protein sequence: CASSQDWGLAGVWAIETQYF.

In this sample, this clonotype turned up many times. This sequence joins TRBV5-5 and TRBJ2-1, with 10 bases that match TRBD2. Germline CDR1 is SGHKS and CDR2 is YYEKEE (reference sequence). The V and J ends lost 4 bases and 5 bases, in that order; junction bases with no gene match: 3. CDR3 length: 14 amino acids. DNA of the CDR3: TGTGCCAGCAGCCCTAGCGGGAGCCACAATGAGCAGTTCTTC. This gives the protein CASSPSGSHNEQFF.

This clonotype was seen only a few times. The V gene is TRBV20-1, the J gene TRBJ1-4; the match to TRBD1 covers 8 bases. This CDR3 has 14 amino acids. J gave up 8 bases and V 1 base, and 6 bases lay outside the gene matches. Germline-derived CDR1 and CDR2 are DFQATT and SNEGSKA (reference sequence). The CDR3 DNA reads TGCAGTGCTAGAGGGACAGGGAGAAACGAAAAACTGTTTTTT. Translation: CSARGTGRNEKLFF.

V usage is TRBV20-1 and J usage is TRBJ2-3; 7 bases match TRBD1. Unmatched junction bases numbered 4, after V lost 3 bases and J lost 1 base. CDR1 is DFQATT, CDR2 SNEGSKA, per germline (reference sequence). The CDR3 is 14 residues long. The CDR3, as DNA: TGCAGTGCTAGCCCAGGACAGGGCACAGATACGCAGTATTTT. Translating it yields CSASPGQGTDTQYF.

CDR3 nucleotides: TGTGCCAGCAGCCAAGATAAGGATTACAACTCCTACGAGCAGTACTTC. Translating it yields CASSQDKDYNSYEQYF. The chain carries TRBV14 and TRBJ2-7; D is ambiguous. Trimming stripped 0 bases from V and 0 bases from J, with 12 bases between. Germline V gives CDR1 SGHDN, CDR2 FVKESK. This CDR3 region has 16 residues.

There are a few counts of this clonotype. The genes are TRBV12-3 or TRBV12-4 and TRBJ2-4; 7 nucleotides line up with TRBD2. TRBJ2-7 matches the DNA end more closely, so the J call is doubtful. The CDR3 has 14 residues. The CDR3 bases are TGTGCCAGCAGTTTAGGAGCGGGGAGATACGAGCAGTACTTC. Translating gives CASSLGAGRYEQYF.

This clonotype was detected once. The chain is built from TRBV24-1 and TRBJ2-3; 8 bases align to TRBD1. The V and J ends lost 7 bases and 2 bases, in that order; junction bases with no gene match: 4. Germline assignment: CDR1 KGHDR and CDR2 SFDVKD. This CDR3 comprises 14 residues. The CDR3 spells CATSRQGFTDTQYF. In nucleotides, the CDR3 is TGTGCCACCAGCCGACAGGGGTTCACAGATACGCAGTATTTT.

This clonotype was found a few times. In nucleotides, the CDR3 is TGCAGTGCTCGAGGGCGAAGTGTCGCCTACGAGCAGTACTTC. Translated, it gives CSARGRSVAYEQYF. The V gene is TRBV20-1, the J gene TRBJ2-7, with D possibly TRBD2 on 5 matching bases. The CDR3 loop spans 14 amino acids. The germline gives CDR1 DFQATT, CDR2 SNEGSKA (reference sequence). The germline V and J ends were trimmed by 5 bases and 2 bases, with 16 bases remaining between them.

This clonotype was observed a handful of times. The chain carries TRBV5-1 and TRBJ1-5; 7 bases align to TRBD1. In germline, CDR1 is SGHRS, CDR2 YFSETQ. The CDR3 has 15 residues. V lost 4 bases, J lost 2 bases, and 6 bases stayed unmatched. The CDR3 spells CASSPGGKRNQPQHF. CDR3 sequence (DNA): TGCGCCAGCAGCCCAGGGGGGAAACGCAATCAGCCCCAGCATTTT. The whole variable domain, remainder taken from reference TRBV5-1 and TRBJ1-5, is KAGVTQTPRYLIKTRGQQVTLSCSPISGHRSVSWYQQTPGQGLQFLFEYFSETQRNKGNFPGRFSGRQFSNSRSEMNVSTLELGDSALYLCASSPGGKRNQPQHFGDGTRLSIL.